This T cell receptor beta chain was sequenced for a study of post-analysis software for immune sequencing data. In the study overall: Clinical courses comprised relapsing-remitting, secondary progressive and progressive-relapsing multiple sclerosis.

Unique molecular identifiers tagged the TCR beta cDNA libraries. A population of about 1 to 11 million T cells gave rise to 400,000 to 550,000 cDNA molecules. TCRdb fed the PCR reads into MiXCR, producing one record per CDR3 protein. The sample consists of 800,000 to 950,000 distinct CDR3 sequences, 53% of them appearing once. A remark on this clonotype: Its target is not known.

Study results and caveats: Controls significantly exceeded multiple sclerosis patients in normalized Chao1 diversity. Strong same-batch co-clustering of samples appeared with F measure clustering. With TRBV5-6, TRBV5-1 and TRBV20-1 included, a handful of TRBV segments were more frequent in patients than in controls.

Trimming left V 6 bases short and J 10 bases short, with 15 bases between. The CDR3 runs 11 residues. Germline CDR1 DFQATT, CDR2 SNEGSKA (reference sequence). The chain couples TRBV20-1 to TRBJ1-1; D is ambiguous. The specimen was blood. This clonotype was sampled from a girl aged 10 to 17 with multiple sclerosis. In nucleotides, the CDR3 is TGCAGTGCCGTTCATCTTCTTAGAGCTTTCTTT. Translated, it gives CSAVHLLRAFF.